This T cell receptor (beta chain) was sequenced for a study of blood T cell repertoires in COVID-19. About the research overall: There were acute and convalescent COVID-19 samples, and they came from the United States, Italy and Spain. Sample material is recorded as cDNA or gDNA derived from T cells, B-cell-depleted T cells, or PBMCs.

This CDR3 is 13 amino acids long. Germline lookup yields CDR1 LGHNT and CDR2 FRNRAP. Trimming took 6 bases from V and 5 from J; bases not matched to a gene: 3. Study processing details: Amplified reference gene primers provided the basis for estimating nucleated cell counts. Method: immunoSEQ multiplex PCR; TCRdb's copy keeps in-frame clones and lacks some. The V and J calls and clone size come from that table; D and trimming were worked out from the DNA. The profile shows about 210,000 clones, around four fifths of them singletons. The chain links TRBV12-5 to TRBJ2-3, with TRBD1 identical over 9 bases. Sequencing was performed on peripheral blood. This receptor was obtained from a woman aged 45-59 years with acute or convalescent COVID-19. CDR3 DNA sequence: TGTGCTAGTGGCCCGGACAGGGGAGATACGCAGTATTTT. Translation: CASGPDRGDTQYF.